This T cell receptor beta chain was obtained from a study of sequential checkpoint blockade in melanoma. At the level of the study: More than 20 patients had matched tumor biopsies before treatment and at week 13 after nivolumab or ipilimumab alone.

Regarding treatment: randomized to nivolumab then ipilimumab (arm A) or the reverse (arm B). Patients had received no earlier DNA-damaging chemotherapy. Method: immunoSEQ multiplex PCR; TCRdb's copy keeps in-frame clones and lacks some. The data show roughly 36,000 clones, around 32% seen once. Germline V gene sequence: CDR1 SGHNT, CDR2 YENEEA. After removal of 2 bases from V and 5 bases from J, the junction contained 7 bases not matched to a gene. The CDR3 is 15 residues long. This sequence was found in a human donor with melanoma. The J gene is TRBJ1-2, the V gene TRBV11-3; 8 bases are shared with TRBD1. The material was tumor tissue (inferred from file names), obtained from a patient given nivolumab and ipilimumab in sequence. CDR3 nucleotides: TGTGCCAGCAGCTTACAGGGGGCCACGCCATATGGCTACACCTTC. This translates into CASSLQGATPYGYTF.